The present TCR beta chain was sequenced within a study of CD8 T cells in Susac syndrome. The authors reverse transcribed roughly 0.5 to 1 ug RNA with random hexamers. Across 54 Vbeta and 13 Jbeta, TCR beta CDR3 was amplified with immunoSEQ multiplex PCR. Via MiXCR, TCRdb re-called the immunoSEQ multiplex PCR reads, giving one row per CDR3 protein. Of about 240,000 distinct CDR3 sequences in the sample, 95% to 97% were seen once. J lost 5 bases, V lost 6 bases, and 6 bases had no gene match. This CDR3 is 15 amino acids long. Germline V gene lookup returns CDR1 MNHEY and CDR2 SVGAGI. This clonotype has more than one count but fewer than ten. Patients with Susac syndrome showed fulfilment of recently defined diagnostic criteria for definite or probable disease.

The sequence came from a human donor with Susac syndrome. Sequenced sample: CD4+ T cells from PBMCs. This chain links TRBV6-5 with TRBJ2-5; 13 bases align to TRBD2. The CDR3 loop is CASSPTSGRGETQYF. In DNA form, the CDR3 reads TGTGCCAGCAGCCCTACTAGCGGGAGGGGGGAGACCCAGTACTTC.